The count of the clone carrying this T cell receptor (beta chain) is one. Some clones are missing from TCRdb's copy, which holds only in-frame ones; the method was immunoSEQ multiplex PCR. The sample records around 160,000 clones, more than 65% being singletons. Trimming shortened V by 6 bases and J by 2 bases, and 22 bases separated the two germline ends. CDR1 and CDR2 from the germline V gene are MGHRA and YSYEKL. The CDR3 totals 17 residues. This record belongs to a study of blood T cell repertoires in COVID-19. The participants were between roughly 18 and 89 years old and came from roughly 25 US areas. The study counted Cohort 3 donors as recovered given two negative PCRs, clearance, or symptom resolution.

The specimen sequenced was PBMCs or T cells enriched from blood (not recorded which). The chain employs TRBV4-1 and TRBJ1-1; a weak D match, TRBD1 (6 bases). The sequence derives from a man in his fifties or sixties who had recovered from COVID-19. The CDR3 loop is CASRKMGGAERNTEAFF. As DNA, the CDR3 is TGCGCCAGCAGAAAGATGGGGGGGGCGGAGCGTAACACTGAAGCTTTCTTT.